This TCR beta chain emerged from a study of blood T cells in healthy people across ages. Primers used in a second PCR of roughly 7 to 12 cycles were a sample-barcoded 5' primer and a J-beta primer mix. Per-sample output comprised a minimum of 2.5 million paired-end reads containing CDR3. TCRdb re-called the 5' RACE reads through MiXCR, storing one row per CDR3 protein. The table has roughly 1.6 million distinct CDR3 sequences, roughly 32% seen once; the top ten hold about 11%. Trimming removed 3 bases from V and 4 bases from J, with 19 bases in between. Per germline, CDR1 LGHDT and CDR2 YNNKEL (reference sequence). The CDR3 is made up of 17 amino acids. This clonotype has just a few counts.

The specimen sequenced was blood. The J gene is TRBJ2-1, the V gene TRBV3-1; D may be TRBD1 (5 bases). The TCR originated in a woman aged 30 to 39 in good health. CDR3 protein: CASSHDPVDRSYNEQFF. The CDR3, as DNA: TGTGCCAGCAGCCACGACCCTGTCGACAGATCTTACAATGAGCAGTTCTTC.